Listed below are T cell receptor beta chains from one sample, sequenced in a study of control samples from healthy donors and cancer patients. The assay was immunoSEQ multiplex PCR, and TCRdb's table has in-frame clones only and misses some. The sample holds around 100,000 clones, about 90% seen once. Sample: blood. The receptors shown here come from a woman aged 45-60 years in good health. The CDR3 runs from the conserved cysteine through the conserved F or W. D genes are given only for firm matches. The size entry is marked missing in some rows and otherwise reads once, few, many or a size class.

V	J	D	size	CDR3	DNA
TRBV10-2	TRBJ2-5	.	.	CASSESGGQYF	TGCGCCAGCAGTGAGTCGGGGGGCCAGTACTTC
TRBV9	TRBJ2-2	.	.	CASSDEWDYTGELFF	TGTGCCAGCAGCGACGAGTGGGATTACACCGGGGAGCTGTTTTTT
TRBV7-9	TRBJ1-2	TRBD1	.	CASSYTGGNIGYTF	TGTGCCAGCAGTTACACAGGGGGTAATATTGGCTACACCTTC
TRBV19	TRBJ2-3	TRBD1	.	CASKGDRVRTDTQYF	TGTGCCAGTAAGGGAGACAGGGTCCGCACAGATACGCAGTATTTT
TRBV5-6	TRBJ2-5	.	.	CASSFGTNPPQYF	TGTGCCAGCAGCTTTGGGACCAACCCTCCCCAGTACTTC
TRBV7-9	TRBJ2-2	TRBD1	.	CASSSRDRNTGELFF	TGTGCCAGCAGCTCCCGGGACAGGAACACCGGGGAGCTGTTTTTT
TRBV10-3	TRBJ1-1	.	.	CAIGRGTEAFF	TGTGCCATTGGACGGGGAACTGAAGCTTTCTTT
TRBV5-1	TRBJ2-1	TRBD1	.	CASSPQPGQAYNEQFF	TGCGCCAGCAGCCCCCAGCCGGGACAGGCCTACAATGAGCAGTTCTTC
TRBV7-9	TRBJ1-2	.	.	CASSLANQGNYGYTF	TGTGCCAGCAGCTTAGCGAATCAAGGGAACTATGGCTACACCTTC
TRBV24-1	TRBJ2-5	TRBD1	once	CATSDLRDRGLETQYF	TGTGCCACCAGTGATTTACGGGACAGGGGTTTGGAGACCCAGTACTTC
TRBV19	TRBJ1-1	.	.	CASSYDGAALNTEAFF	TGTGCCAGTAGTTACGACGGAGCGGCGTTGAACACTGAAGCTTTCTTT
TRBV5-1	TRBJ2-5	TRBD1	.	CASSLGGGETQYF	TGCGCCAGCAGCTTGGGAGGGGGCGAGACCCAGTACTTC
TRBV5-1	TRBJ2-5	TRBD2	few	CASSFSGGQETQYF	TGCGCCAGCAGCTTTAGCGGGGGTCAAGAGACCCAGTACTTC
TRBV3-1/TRBV3-2	TRBJ2-3	TRBD2	.	CASSQVSGSSSTDTQYF	TGTGCCAGCAGCCAAGTTAGCGGGAGCTCTTCAACAGATACGCAGTATTTT
TRBV5-1	TRBJ2-5	.	.	CASSLQETQYF	TGCGCCAGCAGCCTACAAGAGACCCAGTACTTC
TRBV29-1	TRBJ2-1	.	.	CSVEHSGSYNEQFF	TGCAGCGTCGAACATAGCGGCTCCTACAATGAGCAGTTCTTC
TRBV5-1	TRBJ2-1	.	.	CASSLTGKPSSYNEQFF	TGCGCCAGCAGCTTGACAGGGAAACCGAGCTCCTACAATGAGCAGTTCTTC
TRBV4-3	TRBJ1-2	.	few	CASSQERAGLYGYTF	TGCGCCAGCAGCCAAGAACGGGCGGGGCTCTATGGCTACACCTTC
TRBV5-4	TRBJ2-5	TRBD2	medium-sized	CASRDPTSGRAQETQYF	TGTGCCAGCAGGGATCCCACTAGCGGGAGGGCCCAGGAGACCCAGTACTTC
TRBV12-3/TRBV12-4	TRBJ1-2	.	.	CALEGYTF	TGTGCCTTGGAGGGCTACACCTTC
TRBV5-1	TRBJ2-1	TRBD2	.	CASSPGSGGLNNEQFF	TGCGCCAGCAGCCCGGGGAGCGGGGGGCTTAACAATGAGCAGTTCTTC
TRBV21-1	TRBJ2-2	.	.	CASSNVRWAAGAGELFF	.
TRBV5-1	TRBJ2-5	.	.	CASSPLGGGETQYF	TGCGCCAGCAGCCCACTCGGGGGAGGCGAGACCCAGTACTTC
TRBV5-5	TRBJ2-3	.	.	CASSLYGIATDTQYF	TGTGCCAGCAGCTTGTACGGGATTGCCACAGATACGCAGTATTTT
TRBV5-1	TRBJ1-1	.	.	CASSLGMNTEAFF	TGCGCCAGCAGCTTGGGGATGAACACTGAAGCTTTCTTT
TRBV6-5	TRBJ2-5	.	.	CASSTPGRWEETQYF	TGTGCCAGCAGTACGCCGGGACGGTGGGAAGAGACCCAGTACTTC
TRBV5-6	TRBJ2-5	TRBD2	.	CASSFWSGGAAKTQYF	TGTGCCAGCAGCTTTTGGAGCGGGGGGGCGGCAAAGACCCAGTACTTC
TRBV28	TRBJ1-1	TRBD1	.	CASSLRGDRANTEAFF	TGTGCCAGCAGTTTACGGGGCGACAGGGCGAACACTGAAGCTTTCTTT
TRBV3-1/TRBV3-2	TRBJ2-5	TRBD2	.	CASSRGTSGQETQYF	TGTGCCAGCAGCCGCGGGACTAGCGGCCAAGAGACCCAGTACTTC
TRBV6-1	TRBJ1-2	.	.	CASSAGMGVERNGYTF	TGTGCCAGCAGTGCCGGTATGGGTGTCGAGAGGAATGGCTACACCTTC
TRBV7-2	TRBJ1-6	.	.	CASSLEGRTNSPLHF	TGTGCCAGCAGCTTAGAGGGCAGGACTAATTCACCCCTCCACTTT
TRBV7-6	TRBJ2-5	.	.	CASSPNPLERETQYF	TGTGCCAGCAGCCCAAATCCTCTAGAGAGGGAGACCCAGTACTTC
TRBV9	TRBJ1-2	TRBD1	few	CASSVGEGQGLSYGYTF	TGTGCCAGCAGCGTAGGGGAGGGACAGGGTCTTAGCTATGGCTACACCTTC
TRBV6-1	TRBJ2-1	TRBD2	.	CASSGPLRGDYNEQFF	TGTGCCAGCAGTGGCCCCCTGCGGGGGGACTACAATGAGCAGTTCTTC
TRBV7-6	TRBJ1-4	.	.	CASSPLGGQTNEKLFF	TGTGCCAGCAGCCCTTTAGGGGGACAAACTAATGAAAAACTGTTTTTT
TRBV30	TRBJ1-5	.	.	CAWSSPGLQPQHF	TGTGCCTGGAGCAGCCCCGGGTTACAGCCCCAGCATTTT
TRBV7-9	TRBJ2-5	.	.	CASSVMGQREETQYF	TGTGCCAGCAGCGTCATGGGACAAAGGGAGGAGACCCAGTACTTC
TRBV30	TRBJ1-6	.	.	CAWSVTGPLKPLHF	TGTGCCTGGAGTGTAACAGGGCCTCTTAAACCCCTCCACTTT
TRBV4-3	TRBJ2-1	TRBD2	.	CASRTISGRGSLYNEQFF	TGCGCCAGCAGGACGATTAGCGGGAGGGGGTCTTTATACAATGAGCAGTTCTTC
TRBV21-1	TRBJ1-5	.	.	CASSKTGTGGFQPQHF	TGTGCCAGCAGCAAAACGGGGACAGGGGGGTTTCAGCCCCAGCATTTT
TRBV12-3/TRBV12-4	TRBJ1-5	.	.	CASSLGPHQPQHF	TGTGCCAGCAGTTTAGGGCCCCATCAGCCCCAGCATTTT
TRBV27	TRBJ2-2	TRBD2	.	CASSPPGLAGGGTGELFF	TGTGCCAGCAGTCCCCCGGGACTAGCGGGAGGAGGCACCGGGGAGCTGTTTTTT
TRBV5-1	TRBJ2-5	.	.	CASSPRRTQETQYF	TGCGCCAGCAGCCCTCGGCGGACCCAAGAGACCCAGTACTTC
TRBV24-1	TRBJ2-1	TRBD1	.	CATSVLRTGTDNEQFF	TGTGCCACCAGTGTTTTAAGGACAGGGACTGACAATGAGCAGTTCTTC
TRBV6-5	TRBJ1-6	.	.	CASFQVANSPLHF	TGTGCCAGTTTCCAGGTAGCTAATTCACCCCTCCACTTT
TRBV12-3/TRBV12-4	TRBJ2-7	.	.	CASSFTGAYEQYF	TGTGCCAGCAGTTTTACGGGAGCCTACGAGCAGTACTTC
TRBV2	TRBJ1-6	TRBD1	.	CASSNRQGGSYNSPLHF	TGTGCCAGCAGTAACAGACAGGGAGGATCCTATAATTCACCCCTCCACTTT
TRBV10-3	TRBJ1-1	.	.	CAMGTGEMNTEAFF	TGTGCCATGGGGACGGGTGAAATGAACACTGAAGCTTTCTTT
TRBV7-8	TRBJ2-1	TRBD2	few	CATQRREASGRSYEQFF	TGTGCCACCCAGCGGCGTGAGGCTAGCGGGAGATCCTATGAGCAGTTCTTC
TRBV6-5	TRBJ2-1	.	once	CASSYSTSGNEQFF	.
TRBV9	TRBJ1-5	.	.	CASSVGGKLDQPQHF	TGTGCCAGCAGCGTAGGAGGAAAGCTGGATCAGCCCCAGCATTTT
TRBV5-5	TRBJ1-3	.	.	CASNRDTIYF	TGTGCCAGCAATAGAGACACCATATATTTT
TRBV6-2/TRBV6-3	TRBJ2-5	TRBD2	.	CASSFRTSGRMETQYF	TGTGCCAGCAGTTTCCGGACTAGCGGGAGAATGGAGACCCAGTACTTC
TRBV5-5	TRBJ1-6	.	.	CASSSQISYNSPLHF	TGTGCCAGCAGCTCGCAGATCTCCTATAATTCACCCCTCCACTTT
TRBV9	TRBJ2-2	.	once	CASSVKGGVNTGELFF	TGTGCCAGCAGCGTAAAGGGGGGAGTTAACACCGGGGAGCTGTTTTTT
TRBV3-1/TRBV3-2	TRBJ1-3	TRBD1	.	CASSPLGQGPGNTIYF	TGTGCCAGCAGCCCCCTCGGACAGGGCCCTGGAAACACCATATATTTT
TRBV6-5	TRBJ2-1	TRBD2	.	CASSLLAGGLNEQFF	TGTGCCAGCAGCCTTCTAGCGGGGGGGCTCAATGAGCAGTTCTTC